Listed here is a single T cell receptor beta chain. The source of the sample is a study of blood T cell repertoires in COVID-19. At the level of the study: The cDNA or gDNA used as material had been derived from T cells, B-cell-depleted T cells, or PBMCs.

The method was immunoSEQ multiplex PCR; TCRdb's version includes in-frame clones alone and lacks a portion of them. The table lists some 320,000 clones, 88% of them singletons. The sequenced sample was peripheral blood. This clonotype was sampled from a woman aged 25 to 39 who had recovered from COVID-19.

This chain's CDR3 is CASRLPGRPNEKLFF. The DNA for the CDR3 is TGTGCCAGCAGACTACCCGGGAGACCGAATGAAAAACTGTTTTTT. The rearrangement uses TRBV28 and TRBJ1-4; no firm D call. Trimming cost V 6 bases and J 5 bases, with 16 bases left between them. Germline-derived CDR1 and CDR2 are MDHEN and SYDVKM. CDR3 length: 15 amino acids.